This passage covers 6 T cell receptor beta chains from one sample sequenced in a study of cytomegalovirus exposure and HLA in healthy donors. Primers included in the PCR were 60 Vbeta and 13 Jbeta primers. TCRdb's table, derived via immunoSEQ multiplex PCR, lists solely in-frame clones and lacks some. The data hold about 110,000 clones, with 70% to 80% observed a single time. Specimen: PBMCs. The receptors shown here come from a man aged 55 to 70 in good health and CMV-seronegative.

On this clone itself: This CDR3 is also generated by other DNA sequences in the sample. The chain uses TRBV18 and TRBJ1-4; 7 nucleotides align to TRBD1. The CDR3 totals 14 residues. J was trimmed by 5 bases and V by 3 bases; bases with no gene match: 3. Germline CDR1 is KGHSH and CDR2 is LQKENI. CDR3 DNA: TGTGCCAGCTCACCCAGGGGGGCGAATGAAAAACTGTTTTTT. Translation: CASSPRGANEKLFF.

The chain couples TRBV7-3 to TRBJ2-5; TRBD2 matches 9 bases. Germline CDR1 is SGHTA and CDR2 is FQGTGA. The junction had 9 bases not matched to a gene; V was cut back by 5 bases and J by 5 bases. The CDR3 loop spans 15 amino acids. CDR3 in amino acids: CASSVSGGTGETQYF. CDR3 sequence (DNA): TGTGCCAGCAGCGTTAGCGGGGGTACGGGGGAGACCCAGTACTTC.

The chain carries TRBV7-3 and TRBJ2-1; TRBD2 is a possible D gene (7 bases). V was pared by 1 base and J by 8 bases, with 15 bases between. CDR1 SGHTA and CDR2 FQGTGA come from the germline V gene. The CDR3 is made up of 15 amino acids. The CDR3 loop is CASSLSAWGGDEQFF. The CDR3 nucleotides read TGTGCCAGCAGCTTAAGTGCCTGGGGGGGCGATGAGCAGTTCTTC.

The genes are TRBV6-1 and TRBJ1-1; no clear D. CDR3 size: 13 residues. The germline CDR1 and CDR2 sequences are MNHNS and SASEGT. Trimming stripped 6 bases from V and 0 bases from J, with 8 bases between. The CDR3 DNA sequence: TGTGCCAGCAGCGCAACATTGAACACTGAAGCTTTCTTT. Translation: CASSATLNTEAFF.

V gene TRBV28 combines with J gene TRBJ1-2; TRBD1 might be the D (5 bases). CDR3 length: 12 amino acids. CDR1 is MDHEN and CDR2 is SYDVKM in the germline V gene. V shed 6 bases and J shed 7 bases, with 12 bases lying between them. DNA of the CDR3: TGTGCCAGCAGGGGGGGGTACGGTGGCTACACCTTC. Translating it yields CASRGGYGGYTF.

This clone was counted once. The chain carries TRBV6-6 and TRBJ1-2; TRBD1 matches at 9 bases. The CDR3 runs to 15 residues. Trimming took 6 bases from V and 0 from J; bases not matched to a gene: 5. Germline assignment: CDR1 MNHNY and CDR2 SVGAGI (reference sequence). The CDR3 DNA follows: TGTGCCAGCAGCACGACAGGGGGATCTAACTATGGCTACACCTTC. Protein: CASSTTGGSNYGYTF.